A single TCR beta chain is shown here with its context. Its specificity is unknown. The J segment lost 4 bases and the V segment lost 1 base, leaving 3 bases of the junction unmatched. Looked up from germline, CDR1 is MNHEY and CDR2 is SMNVEV (reference sequence). The CDR3 length is 15 residues. The record originates from a study of identical twins. TCRdb re-derived calls from the 5' RACE reads in MiXCR, one entry per CDR3 protein. Among fewer than 550,000 distinct CDR3 sequences, 14% were seen once, and the ten largest hold more than 0.8%. General observations from the study: Beta out-of-frame sequences showed weaker excess sharing between twins. While abundant cord blood beta clonotypes carried fewer insertions, memory repertoires showed no such pattern. It was out-of-frame TCR alpha sharing in monozygotic twins that models underestimated. Invariant MAIT and iNKT cells are populations that could partly confound zero-insertion analyses.

The same sample was also studied in work on yellow fever vaccine responses in identical twins.

This TCR derives from a woman aged 18-29 years in good health. The sample consisted of CD4+ T cells sorted from blood. The rearrangement joins TRBV27 to TRBJ2-3; TRBD1 aligns across 9 bases. CDR3 bases: TGTGCCAGCAGTTTATTGGGACAGGGTGCAGATACGCAGTATTTT. Translating it yields CASSLLGQGADTQYF.